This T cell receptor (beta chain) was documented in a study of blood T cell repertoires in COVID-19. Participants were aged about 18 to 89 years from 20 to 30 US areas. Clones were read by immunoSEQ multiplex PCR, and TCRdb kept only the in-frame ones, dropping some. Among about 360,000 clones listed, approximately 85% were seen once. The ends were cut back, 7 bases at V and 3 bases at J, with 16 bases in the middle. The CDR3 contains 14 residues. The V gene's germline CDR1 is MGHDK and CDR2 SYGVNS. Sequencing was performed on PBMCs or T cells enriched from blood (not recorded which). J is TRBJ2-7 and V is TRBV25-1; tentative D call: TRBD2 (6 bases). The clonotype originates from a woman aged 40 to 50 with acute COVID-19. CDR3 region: CASTPGRGSYEQYF. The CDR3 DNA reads TGTGCCAGCACCCCAGGGCGGGGAAGCTACGAGCAGTACTTC.